Given below is one T cell receptor (beta chain) in context. Its target antigen remains unknown. No quality values exist for individual bases; no much larger clone is one base distant. The data derive from a study of T-cell reconstitution after alpha-beta-depleted transplantation in children listed by TCRdb under 2016. About the investigation overall: T-cell immune reconstitution after TCRalphabeta/CD19-depleted allogeneic hematopoietic cell transplantation in children was quantitatively tracked in the study by means of TCR repertoire profiling.

Beyond this particular receptor, the publication reports: Over the following months the frequencies of hyperexpanded clones went down, and after one year T-cell counts and TCRbeta diversity were mostly credited to newly produced T cells. In some patients, the high TCRbeta diversity seen at day 60 was put down to recipient T cells and intrathymic progenitors that had survived conditioning. About two months after transplant, the apparently early recovery of alphabetaT-cell counts reportedly depended on just several hundred clones that had expanded rapidly and came from non-depleted graft cells.

The CDR3 runs 13 residues from the cysteine to the phenylalanine. Only the CDR3 DNA stays, 39 bases, in frame from base 1. V drops 6 bases and J drops 4 bases, leaving 12 bases in between. Libraries were built with PCR. Data came from an Illumina HiSeq 2500. TCR library preparation used molecular barcoding, with unique molecular identifiers applied to normalize quantification of the TCRbeta repertoire. In TCRdb, the public reads were trimmed at Q25 with fastp and aligned with MiXCR, with productive beta chains retained. Duplicate CDR3 protein sequences are folded into a single record with the most common DNA and genes. Here the sample has about 580,000 distinct CDR3 sequences; 20% to 30% occur a single time. 30% to 45% of the sample rests with the top ten. The sample's treatment or condition, from its label and the paper: allogeneic hematopoietic cell transplantation with graft depleted of TCRalphabeta T cells and CD19 B cells. TCRalphabeta/CD19-depleted allogeneic hematopoietic cell grafts were given to the transplant recipients, all of whom were children.

The TCR originated in a boy in the first two years of life with Wiskott-Aldrich syndrome, due to receive a stem cell transplant. Recombination joined TRBV12-3 or TRBV12-4 with TRBJ1-2; no D gene is confidently identified. The source was PBMCs, collected before TCRalphabeta/CD19-depleted stem cell transplant. CDR3 protein: CASSAQDLYGYTF. The sequence in DNA is TGTGCCAGCAGCGCTCAGGATCTCTATGGCTACACCTTC.